The 2 T cell receptor beta chains listed next were all sequenced from one sample in a study of spatial heterogeneity in lung cancer. Time point denoted: sample taken at primary tumor resection. These receptors' targets are unknown. Study outcomes and limitations: Tracking of tumor mutation counts was seen in expanded intratumoral alpha and beta TCR counts.

Each CDR3 protein gets one entry after TCRdb re-called the 5' RACE reads with MiXCR. The table includes some 6,000 distinct CDR3 sequences, 6.7% detected once. The material sequenced was lung tumor tissue, taken at surgery. These TCRs come from a male donor with early-stage non-small cell lung cancer.

By share, this clonotype ranks as medium-sized. This chain links TRBV20-1 with TRBJ2-5, with TRBD2 matching over 7 bases. This CDR3 spans 14 amino acids. Looked up from germline, CDR1 is DFQATT and CDR2 is SNEGSKA (reference sequence). Trimming took 1 base from V and 5 from J; bases not matched to a gene: 7. CDR3 in amino acids: CSARVGAGMETQYF. The CDR3 DNA is TGCAGTGCTAGAGTTGGAGCGGGAATGGAGACCCAGTACTTC.

With regard to this clonotype: A much larger clone differs by one base, so this may be a read error. V usage is TRBV6-2 or TRBV6-3 and J usage is TRBJ2-2; 8 bases agree with TRBD2. The junction had 3 bases not matched to a gene; V was cut back by 5 bases and J by 1 base. The V gene's germline CDR1 is MNHEY and CDR2 SVGEGT. The CDR3 runs 15 residues. The CDR3 nucleotides are TGTGCCAGCAGTCCGAGCGGGAGGAACACCGGGGAGCTGTTTTTT. Protein: CASSPSGRNTGELFF.